Each of the 10 T cell receptor beta chains below was sequenced from the same sample in a study of T cell repertoires in cytomegalovirus infection. Antigen specificity for these receptors is unknown. MiXCR, run by TCRdb on the reads, gives a single entry per CDR3 protein. The profile covers about 570,000 distinct CDR3 sequences, with 35% to 50% appearing a single time and more than 40% taken by the ten largest. Sample: cultured PBMCs, taken from culture after CMV antigen stimulation. Receptors originate from a human donor in good health (CMV status not recorded). Some clones in this sample may be carry-over from other donors' samples.

This clonotype appeared a single time. The V gene is TRBV5-4, the J gene TRBJ2-1; D remains ambiguous. Germline V lookup: CDR1 SGHNT, CDR2 YYREEE (reference sequence). The CDR3 totals 14 residues. Trimming pared 4 bases from V and 8 bases from J, leaving 16 bases between. CDR3 coding DNA: TGTGCCAGCAGCGCCGTTAGGCCACACGATGAGCAGTTCTTC. Amino acids: CASSAVRPHDEQFF.

This chain uses TRBV27 with TRBJ2-1; D assignment may be TRBD1 or TRBD2 (6 bases each). V was clipped by 6 bases and J by 9 bases, with 18 bases between them. The germline V gene has CDR1 MNHEY and CDR2 SMNVEV (reference sequence). This CDR3 is 14 amino acids long. Here the CDR3 DNA reads TGTGCCAGCAGATATGGACAGTCCGGGGGTGAGCAGTTCTTC. Translation: CASRYGQSGGEQFF.

This clonotype has more than one count but fewer than ten. This sequence joins TRBV7-2 and TRBJ2-3; maybe TRBD2 (5 bases). The V end was cut by 7 bases, the J end by 10 bases, with 15 bases between. The CDR3 extends over 12 amino acids. Germline CDR1 and CDR2: SGHTA and FQGNSA. This chain's CDR3 is CASTPAIGAQYF. Written as DNA, the CDR3 is TGTGCCAGCACCCCTGCAATCGGGGCGCAGTATTTT.

The V call is TRBV20-1, the J call TRBJ1-1; D perhaps matches TRBD1 (6 bases). CDR3 size: 14 residues. Trimming took off 5 bases at V and 1 base at J, with 14 bases between the two ends. CDR1 is DFQATT and CDR2 is SNEGSKA in the germline V gene (reference sequence). CDR3 in DNA: TGCAGTGCTCGGTTGTGGGGGGCGAACACTGAAGCTTTCTTT. Protein sequence: CSARLWGANTEAFF.

The chain recombines TRBV28 with TRBJ2-3, with D possibly called TRBD1 or TRBD2 (5 bases each). The germline gives CDR1 MDHEN, CDR2 SYDVKM. This CDR3 spans 15 amino acids. V shed 6 bases and J shed 2 bases, with 15 bases lying between them. The CDR3 loop reads CASRSLGELTDTQYF. CDR3 nucleotide sequence: TGTGCCAGCAGGTCCTTGGGGGAACTCACAGATACGCAGTATTTT. Looking up the rest from reference TRBV28 and TRBJ2-3 gives the full variable domain: DVKVTQSSRYLVKRTGEKVFLECVQDMDHENMFWYRQDPGLGLRLIYFSYDVKMKEKGDIPEGYSVSREKKERFSLILESASTNQTSMYLCASRSLGELTDTQYFGPGTRLTVL.

This clonotype appeared a few times. The rearrangement joins TRBV7-2 to TRBJ2-7; D may be TRBD1 or TRBD2 (7 bases each). The CDR3 has 15 amino acids. Germline V gene sequence: CDR1 SGHTA, CDR2 FQGNSA. V lost 2 bases and J lost 3, with 14 bases in between. CDR3 bases: TGTGCCAGCAGCTTACGGGGAGGGACAGACTACGAGCAGTACTTC. Translated: CASSLRGGTDYEQYF.

This clonotype was found a few times. This chain connects TRBV7-2 to TRBJ1-6, with D tentatively TRBD1 (5 bases). The CDR3 is 16 amino acids. The germline V and J ends were trimmed by 0 bases and 4 bases, with 10 bases remaining between them. The germline V gene encodes CDR1 SGHTA and CDR2 FQGNSA. The CDR3 spells CASSLAGGRYNSPLHF. CDR3 DNA sequence: TGTGCCAGCAGCTTAGCGGGGGGAAGGTATAATTCACCCCTCCACTTT.

J is TRBJ1-5 and V is TRBV24-1, with a tentative D call TRBD1 (6 bases). V was cut by 4 bases and J by 7 bases, with 13 bases left in between. Germline lookup yields CDR1 KGHDR and CDR2 SFDVKD. The CDR3 runs to 14 residues. CDR3 protein: CATSDDRLNQPQHF. Here the CDR3 DNA reads TGTGCCACCAGTGACGACAGGCTCAACCAGCCCCAGCATTTT.

The table lists this clonotype with a few counts. The CDR3 DNA reads as TGTGCCAGCAGTTTCGGTAGGCGACCCGTGTATGGCTACACCTTC. Protein product: CASSFGRRPVYGYTF. The chain recombines TRBV12-3 or TRBV12-4 with TRBJ1-2; D not certain. The CDR3 is 15 amino acids. Trimming stripped 3 bases from V and 5 bases from J, with 16 bases between.

The chain employs TRBV10-3 and TRBJ2-3; a possible D gene is TRBD2 (7 bases). Trimming stripped 4 bases from V and 2 bases from J, with 19 bases between. The V gene's germline CDR1 is ENHRY and CDR2 SYGVKD. The CDR3 runs to 17 residues. The CDR3 region has the DNA TGTGCCATCAGTGGAGTAAAGAGGCGGGGGCCCACAGATACGCAGTATTTT. Amino acid sequence: CAISGVKRRGPTDTQYF.